The 31 T cell receptor beta chains presented below share a single source sample, sequenced in a study of OX40 agonist ivuxolimab in advanced cancers. The assay was immunoSEQ multiplex PCR, and TCRdb's table has in-frame clones only and misses some. The data hold approximately 92,000 clones, with roughly 80% observed a single time. The sample consisted of CD4+ or CD8+ T cells sorted from blood, taken in a trial of the OX40 agonist ivuxolimab. The receptors come from an adult with an advanced solid tumor such as melanoma, head and neck, liver or kidney cancer.

CDR3 in DNA: TGTGCCACCAGCAGAGGAAGTCGGCGGGAGGGCCATGAGCAGTTCTTC. Encoded protein: CATSRGSRREGHEQFF. The V and J genes are TRBV15 and TRBJ2-1; 9 bases fit TRBD2. V lost 1 base and J lost 8; bases outside the gene matches: 9. CDR3 length: 16 amino acids. CDR1 LNHNV and CDR2 YYDKDF come from the germline V gene (reference sequence).

The chain carries TRBV18 and TRBJ1-1; TRBD1 might be the D (5 bases). Trimming shortened V by 3 bases and J by 3 bases, and 11 bases separated the two germline ends. The germline CDR1 and CDR2 sequences are KGHSH and LQKENI. The CDR3 is 14 residues long. The CDR3 DNA reads TGTGCCAGCTCACCTTCGGGGGGGGACACTGAAGCTTTCTTT. Translation: CASSPSGGDTEAFF.

V and J are TRBV5-1 and TRBJ2-3; TRBD2 might be the D (6 bases). The germline V gene encodes CDR1 SGHRS and CDR2 YFSETQ. The CDR3 is made up of 19 amino acids. Trimming removed 0 bases at V and 0 bases at J, with 20 bases between. CDR3 residues: CASSLGVQGGKSSTDTQYF. CDR3 bases: TGCGCCAGCAGCTTGGGGGTTCAGGGAGGTAAATCTAGCACAGATACGCAGTATTTT.

The rearrangement joins TRBV27 to TRBJ1-5; D is unclear. Germline V lookup: CDR1 MNHEY, CDR2 SMNVEV (reference sequence). Trimming removed 1 base from V and 6 bases from J, with 13 bases in between. The CDR3 runs 15 residues. CDR3 protein: CASSLLSGEGQPQHF. Written as DNA, the CDR3 is TGTGCCAGCAGTTTATTATCTGGGGAGGGTCAGCCCCAGCATTTT.

The chain uses TRBV19 and TRBJ2-7; 9 nucleotides agree with TRBD1. Germline assignment: CDR1 LNHDA and CDR2 SQIVND (reference sequence). V trimming: 5 bases; J trimming: 4 bases; junction bases outside the gene matches: 9. This CDR3 comprises 15 residues. DNA for the CDR3: TGTGCCAGTAGTGCCCTGGGACAGGGTCTATACGAGCAGTACTTC. Amino acids: CASSALGQGLYEQYF.

The V gene is TRBV6-5, the J gene TRBJ1-2; no reliable D call. Looked up from germline, CDR1 is MNHEY and CDR2 is SVGAGI. This CDR3 is 11 amino acids long. V lost 10 bases, J lost 2 bases, and 8 bases lay in between. This CDR3 is CATAGNYGYTF. CDR3 sequence (DNA): TGTGCCACAGCAGGAAACTATGGCTACACCTTC.

This chain uses TRBV15 with TRBJ2-7; D may be TRBD2 (6 bases). CDR1 is LNHNV and CDR2 is YYDKDF in the germline V gene (reference sequence). The CDR3 totals 15 residues. Trimming shortened V by 1 base and J by 6 bases, and 16 bases separated the two germline ends. The CDR3 protein is CATSRVTDPGVEQYF. The CDR3 bases are TGTGCCACCAGCAGAGTGACAGACCCGGGGGTCGAGCAGTACTTC.

This chain connects TRBV6-4 to TRBJ2-5; TRBD2 matches 7 bases. Germline values: CDR1 MRHNA, CDR2 SNTAGT. The CDR3 is 15 amino acids. Unmatched junction bases numbered 8, after V lost 0 bases and J lost 7 bases. The DNA for the CDR3 is TGTGCCAGCAGTGACTCAGGGACTAAGGGCGCGACCCAGTACTTC. This gives the protein CASSDSGTKGATQYF.

This rearrangement joins TRBV9 to TRBJ2-3; D is unresolved. Germline assignment: CDR1 SGDLS and CDR2 YYNGEE. Trimming shortened V by 3 bases and J by 1 base, and 12 bases separated the two germline ends. The CDR3 is 15 amino acids. CDR3 DNA sequence: TGTGCCAGCAGCGACCCCCGCGACCGCACAGATACGCAGTATTTT. It translates to CASSDPRDRTDTQYF.

The chain joins TRBV4-1 to TRBJ2-2; 8 bases are shared with TRBD2. The trim removed 0 bases at V and 0 bases at J, leaving 6 bases unmatched. This CDR3 is 18 amino acids long. Germline values: CDR1 MGHRA, CDR2 YSYEKL. CDR3 in amino acids: CASSQDSQRGPNTGELFF. The CDR3 nucleotides read TGCGCCAGCAGCCAAGATTCCCAGCGGGGGCCGAACACCGGGGAGCTGTTTTTT.

The chain has TRBV19 and TRBJ2-7; weak D call: TRBD2 (6 bases). Trimming removed 3 bases at V and 2 bases at J, with 8 bases between. In germline, CDR1 is LNHDA, CDR2 SQIVND (reference sequence). The CDR3 has 13 residues. The CDR3 spells CASSMAGPYEQYF. CDR3 sequence (DNA): TGTGCCAGTAGTATGGCGGGACCCTACGAGCAGTACTTC.

The CDR3 DNA reads as TGTGCCAGTAGTGCACCGGGACAGGGGAGGGGTGAAGCTTTCTTT. Its translation: CASSAPGQGRGEAFF. V gene TRBV19 combines with J gene TRBJ1-1; 10 bases fit TRBD1. CDR1 is LNHDA, CDR2 SQIVND, per germline (reference sequence). This CDR3 is 15 amino acids long. After removal of 5 bases from V and 7 bases from J, the junction contained 10 bases not matched to a gene.

The chain has TRBV4-1 and TRBJ1-6; weak D call: TRBD1 (5 bases). CDR1 is MGHRA and CDR2 is YSYEKL in the germline V gene. Trimming removed 1 base at V and 0 bases at J, with 13 bases between. This CDR3 region has 18 residues. Here the CDR3 DNA reads TGCGCCAGCAGCCAAGCCGATCAGGGTAGCTCCTATAATTCACCCCTCCACTTT. It specifies CASSQADQGSSYNSPLHF.

A single count supports this clone. The genes are TRBV12-2 and TRBJ2-7; the table assigns TRBD1, which was not confirmed against the DNA. TRBV12-2 is flagged as a pseudogene. This CDR3 spans 17 amino acids. The CDR3 spells CASRLHPRDRRTYEQYF. CDR3 in DNA: TGTGCAAGTCGCCTCCATCCTCGGGACAGGAGAACCTACGAGCAGTACTTC.

J is TRBJ2-3 and V is TRBV9, with unresolved D. CDR1 is SGDLS, CDR2 YYNGEE, per germline. The length of the CDR3 is 14 residues. V was shortened by 4 bases and J by 4 bases, with 13 bases between the two germline ends. CDR3: CASSQAGPADTQYF. CDR3 in DNA: TGTGCCAGCAGCCAGGCTGGCCCCGCAGATACGCAGTATTTT.

The V gene is TRBV27, the J gene TRBJ1-2; TRBD1 might be the D (6 bases). The germline gives CDR1 MNHEY, CDR2 SMNVEV (reference sequence). The CDR3 is 16 amino acids. The V end was cut by 5 bases, the J end by 1 base, with 17 bases between. CDR3 nucleotides: TGTGCCAGCAGTCAATCACCGGGACACCATAACTATGGCTACACCTTC. This codes for CASSQSPGHHNYGYTF.

This clone was counted a few times. The chain carries TRBV30 and TRBJ1-5; D gene ambiguous. In germline, CDR1 is GTSNPN, CDR2 SVGIG (reference sequence). V lost 3 bases, J lost 0 bases, and 6 bases lay in between. The CDR3 has 13 amino acids. CDR3 residues: CAWSLYSNQPQHF. Here the CDR3 DNA reads TGTGCCTGGAGCCTATATAGCAATCAGCCCCAGCATTTT.

The chain employs TRBV7-6 and TRBJ2-1; D is unresolved. The CDR3 extends over 12 amino acids. CDR1 and CDR2 from the germline V gene are SGHVS and FNYEAQ. V lost 1 base and J 8 bases, leaving 6 bases between the germline ends. The CDR3 coding sequence is TGTGCCAGCAGCTTAGATCAGGATGAGCAGTTCTTC. It specifies CASSLDQDEQFF.

This sequence joins TRBV18 and TRBJ1-1; 9 bases line up with TRBD1. The CDR3 is 17 residues long. Per germline, CDR1 KGHSH and CDR2 LQKENI. Trimming removed 1 base from V and 0 bases from J; junction bases left unmatched: 6. The DNA for the CDR3 is TGTGCCAGCTCACCACTGCGGGGACAGGGAATGAACACTGAAGCTTTCTTT. Its protein is CASSPLRGQGMNTEAFF.

V is TRBV30 and J is TRBJ2-1; the D call may be TRBD1 or TRBD2 (6 bases each). Looked up from germline, CDR1 is GTSNPN and CDR2 is SVGIG (reference sequence). The CDR3 runs to 14 residues. Trimming removed 4 bases at V and 6 bases at J, with 16 bases between. The CDR3 DNA reads TGTGCCTGGATAGGGGTGAAGGGGGGCAATGAGCAGTTCTTC. The encoded protein is CAWIGVKGGNEQFF.

For the CDR3, the DNA is TGTGCCAGCAGCCAAGTAAGGACACCAATTGAAGCTTTCTTT. It specifies CASSQVRTPIEAFF. The rearrangement links TRBV14 to TRBJ1-1, with D maybe TRBD1 (5 bases). Germline loops: CDR1 SGHDN, CDR2 FVKESK. The CDR3 length is 14 residues. The germline V and J ends were trimmed by 1 base and 7 bases, with 13 bases remaining between them.

The chain carries TRBV9 and TRBJ1-1; 10 nucleotides line up with TRBD1. Germline CDR1 SGDLS, CDR2 YYNGEE. Losses at the gene ends were 5 bases for V and 5 bases for J; bases not matched to a gene: 12. There are 16 residues in the CDR3. The CDR3 here is CASSFTPGQGFTEAFF. As DNA, the CDR3 is TGTGCCAGCAGTTTTACACCGGGACAGGGGTTTACTGAAGCTTTCTTT.

The J gene is TRBJ1-5, the V gene TRBV4-3; no clear D. Germline V lookup: CDR1 LGHNA, CDR2 YSLEER. Trimming left V 0 bases short and J 5 bases short, with 11 bases between. The length of the CDR3 is 15 residues. CDR3 sequence: CASSQERGGYQPQHF. CDR3 DNA: TGCGCCAGCAGCCAAGAACGGGGAGGTTATCAGCCCCAGCATTTT.

The chain joins TRBV27 to TRBJ2-3; 9 nucleotides align to TRBD2. The CDR3 runs to 15 residues. Germline lookup yields CDR1 MNHEY and CDR2 SMNVEV (reference sequence). Unmatched junction bases numbered 8, after V lost 5 bases and J lost 5 bases. In DNA form, the CDR3 reads TGTGCCAGCAGTACCTTAGCGGGAGTTGGAGATACGCAGTATTTT. Residues: CASSTLAGVGDTQYF.

The CDR3 nucleotides read TGTGCCACCAGCATGCACAGGGGTGAAGCTTTCTTT. Translation: CATSMHRGEAFF. J is TRBJ1-1 and V is TRBV15; 7 bases line up with TRBD1. J was trimmed by 7 bases and V by 4 bases; bases with no gene match: 3. The germline V gene has CDR1 LNHNV and CDR2 YYDKDF (reference sequence). This CDR3 has 12 amino acids. Supplemented by reference TRBV15 and TRBJ1-1, the full variable domain reads DAMVIQNPRYQVTQFGKPVTLSCSQTLNHNVMYWYQQKSSQAPKLLFHYYDKDFNNEADTPDNFQSRRPNTSFCFLDIRSPGLGDTAMYLCATSMHRGEAFFGQGTRLTVV.

The rearrangement joins TRBV10-3 to TRBJ1-6; no definite D call. Between the trimmed V and J ends, which lost 2 bases and 3 bases, there was a span of 8 bases. The CDR3 spans 15 residues. From germline, CDR1 is ENHRY and CDR2 SYGVKD. The CDR3 here is CAISETEGYNSPLHF. The CDR3 DNA reads TGTGCCATCAGTGAGACGGAGGGCTATAATTCACCCCTCCACTTT.

The V gene is TRBV29-1, the J gene TRBJ1-1, with 10 nucleotides matching TRBD1. Germline trimming cut 1 base from V and 5 bases from J; bases unmatched to any gene: 1. CDR3 length equals 13 residues. Germline-derived CDR1 and CDR2 are SQVTM and ANQGSEA. This CDR3 reads CSVEGQGATEAFF. CDR3 sequence (DNA): TGCAGCGTTGAAGGACAGGGGGCAACTGAAGCTTTCTTT.

V is TRBV5-8 and J is TRBJ2-3, with 9 bases aligning to TRBD1. The CDR3 contains 15 residues. V dropped 3 bases and J dropped 5; count of bases not matched to a gene: 7. In germline, CDR1 is SGHTS, CDR2 YDEGEE. The CDR3 spells CASSWTGAHGDTQYF. CDR3 coding DNA: TGTGCCAGCAGCTGGACAGGGGCGCACGGAGATACGCAGTATTTT.

The chain uses TRBV4-2 and TRBJ2-6, with 8 bases fitting TRBD2. Germline V gives CDR1 LGHNA, CDR2 YNFKEQ. V shed 4 bases, J shed 0 bases, and the junction held 8 bases outside the gene matches. The CDR3 has 18 residues. CDR3 DNA sequence: TGTGCCAGCAGCCTCGGGGGGGACCTTAGCTCTGGGGCCAACGTCCTGACTTTC. This sequence encodes CASSLGGDLSSGANVLTF.

The rearrangement links TRBV19 to TRBJ2-3; D may correspond to TRBD1 or TRBD2 (5 bases each). This CDR3 is built from 15 residues. In germline, CDR1 is LNHDA, CDR2 SQIVND (reference sequence). The V end lost 5 bases, the J end lost 1 base, and 13 bases lay between the germline ends. DNA of the CDR3: TGTGCCAGTAGTCATTGGGGGAGCCGCACAGATACGCAGTATTTT. Translated: CASSHWGSRTDTQYF.

The V gene is TRBV7-2, the J gene TRBJ2-1, with a weak D call TRBD2 (6 bases). The germline gives CDR1 SGHTA, CDR2 FQGNSA. Trimming stripped 3 bases from V and 0 bases from J, with 9 bases between. The CDR3 covers 15 residues. CDR3 in amino acids: CASSLGTSSYNEQFF. For the CDR3, the DNA is TGTGCCAGCAGCTTGGGGACTTCCTCCTACAATGAGCAGTTCTTC.